Presented here are 10 T cell receptor beta chains from one specimen sequenced in a study of vaccination effects on CD4 cells after COVID-19. Generated by immunoSEQ multiplex PCR, the TCRdb table keeps only in-frame clones and is missing some. Among tens of thousands of clones listed, roughly three quarters were seen once. These receptors are not linked to any known antigen. Before sequencing, viral peptide pools were used by the ViraFEST assay to expand antigen-specific CD4+ T cells. Scientists isolated CD4+ T cells after a roughly ten-day culture period ended. People in the vaccine group had not been infected with SARS-CoV-2 before, and their nucleocapsid antibodies were negative. Source: CD4+ T cells from PBMCs cultured with HCoV-OC43 spike peptides, taken before COVID-19 vaccination. Subset of the sample: HCoV-OC43 spike overlapping peptide pool stimulation. The receptors stem from a human donor who received a COVID-19 vaccine.

The J gene is TRBJ2-5, the V gene TRBV19; TRBD1 matches 7 bases. V dropped 7 bases and J dropped 4; count of bases not matched to a gene: 9. The CDR3 consists of 14 residues. CDR1 is LNHDA and CDR2 is SQIVND in the germline V gene (reference sequence). Written as DNA, the CDR3 is TGTGCCAGTAAAATACAGGGGTCGGCAGAGACCCAGTACTTC. It specifies CASKIQGSAETQYF.

V gene TRBV24-1 combines with J gene TRBJ2-1; perhaps TRBD1 as D (5 bases). The CDR3 is made up of 15 amino acids. CDR1 is KGHDR, CDR2 SFDVKD, per germline. Trimming took 3 bases from V and 0 from J, leaving 8 bases between them. The CDR3 loop reads CATSDPGISYNEQFF. CDR3 in DNA: TGTGCCACCAGTGATCCAGGGATCTCCTACAATGAGCAGTTCTTC.

The V and J genes are TRBV7-9 and TRBJ2-3, with TRBD1 matching 7 bases. The CDR3 is made up of 17 amino acids. Looked up from germline, CDR1 is SEHNR and CDR2 is FQNEAQ (reference sequence). J was trimmed by 4 bases and V by 2 bases; bases with no gene match: 12. CDR3 loop: CASSLIGRVGGPDTQYF. CDR3 sequence (DNA): TGTGCCAGCAGCTTAATCGGTAGGGTAGGGGGCCCAGATACGCAGTATTTT.

The genes are TRBV24-1 and TRBJ2-1, with D possibly being TRBD1 (6 bases). The V end lost 3 bases, the J end lost 7 bases, and 18 bases lay between the germline ends. The CDR3 sequence is 16 residues long. Germline CDR1 and CDR2: KGHDR and SFDVKD. The DNA for the CDR3 is TGTGCCACCAGTGATCAAGGCAGGGGCGTGTGGAATGAGCAGTTCTTC. Translated: CATSDQGRGVWNEQFF.

The V call is TRBV2, the J call TRBJ1-5; the match to TRBD1 covers 8 bases. The CDR3 has 15 residues. CDR1 and CDR2 (germline): SNHLY, FYNNEI. V lost 4 bases to trimming and J lost 2 bases; unmatched junction nucleotides: 4. The CDR3: CASSGTGTGNQPQHF. In nucleotides, the CDR3 is TGTGCCAGCAGTGGGACAGGGACGGGCAATCAGCCCCAGCATTTT.

The rearrangement links TRBV5-5 to TRBJ1-6, with 8 bases fitting TRBD1. The germline gives CDR1 SGHKS, CDR2 YYEKEE (reference sequence). The CDR3 has 17 residues. The J segment lost 7 bases and the V segment lost 4 bases, leaving 13 bases of the junction unmatched. The CDR3 is CASSVGQGPSGNSPLHF. Here the CDR3 DNA reads TGTGCCAGCAGCGTCGGACAGGGACCCTCCGGGAATTCACCCCTCCACTTT. Variable domain in full (rest from reference TRBV5-5 and TRBJ1-6): DAGVTQSPTHLIKTRGQQVTLRCSPISGHKSVSWYQQVLGQGPQFIFQYYEKEERGRGNFPDRFSARQFPNYSSELNVNALLLGDSALYLCASSVGQGPSGNSPLHFGNGTRLTVT.

This rearrangement joins TRBV7-9 to TRBJ1-3; D is undetermined. With 5 bases removed from V and 2 bases from J, the gap between germline ends came to 4 bases. The germline gives CDR1 SEHNR, CDR2 FQNEAQ (reference sequence). The CDR3 runs 12 residues. CDR3 sequence reads: CASSPPGNTIYF. The CDR3, as DNA: TGTGCCAGCAGCCCCCCTGGAAACACCATATATTTT.

This chain joins TRBV10-3 and TRBJ1-1, with TRBD1 matching over 8 bases. CDR3 length equals 13 residues. From germline, CDR1 is ENHRY and CDR2 SYGVKD. J gave up 7 bases and V 5 bases, and 6 bases lay outside the gene matches. The CDR3 region is CAISLTGENEAFF. The CDR3 DNA follows: TGTGCCATCAGTCTGACAGGGGAAAATGAAGCTTTCTTT.

This CDR3 is CASSSARGGLNTEAFF. CDR3 bases: TGTGCCAGCAGTTCGGCTAGGGGAGGCTTGAACACTGAAGCTTTCTTT. The chain carries TRBV6-2 or TRBV6-3 and TRBJ1-1, with a possible D match to TRBD1 (5 bases). The V end lost 4 bases, the J end lost 0 bases, and 15 bases lay between the germline ends. The CDR3 has 16 amino acids. Germline V gene data show CDR1 as MNHEY and CDR2 as SVGEGT.

This clone was detected only a few times. The CDR3 coding sequence is TGTGCCAGCAGGACAGGGGGAAGCACCGGGGAGCTGTTTTTT. Encoded protein: CASRTGGSTGELFF. The gene calls are TRBV28 and TRBJ2-2; 9 bases line up with TRBD1. Germline CDR1 and CDR2: MDHEN and SYDVKM. This CDR3 contains 14 residues. V lost 6 bases and J lost 4; bases outside the gene matches: 3.